This is a list of T cell receptor beta chains from one sample in a study of metastatic and nonmetastatic thyroid tumors. With MiXCR, TCRdb called clones anew from the PCR reads. The sample lists about 20,000 clones; 31% were seen once. Source material: blood. These receptors all stem from a female donor with papillary thyroid cancer or a benign thyroid nodule (not recorded which). Some clones in this sample may be carry-over from other donors' samples. CDR3s include the opening cysteine and the closing phenylalanine or tryptophan. Fields, in order: J gene, CDR3 length, V gene, D gene, clone size, CDR3 protein, CDR3 DNA. A D gene is named only where the DNA matches it firmly. Clone size is given for some rows only: seen once, a few or many times, or a class if the clone is expanded.

TRBJ1-2 17 TRBV3-1 . . CASSQDLALHNNYGYTF TGTGCCAGCAGCCAAGATCTAGCCCTCCACAATAACTATGGCTACACCTTC
TRBJ2-2 17 TRBV5-1 . many CASSLNSGTTPTGELFF TGCGCCAGCAGCTTGAATAGCGGAACAACACCCACCGGGGAGCTGTTTTTT
TRBJ2-7 12 TRBV5-1 . . CASSLDRDEQYF TGCGCCAGCAGCTTGGATAGGGATGAGCAGTACTTC
TRBJ2-6 16 TRBV20-1 TRBD1 . CSASTGGTSGANVLTF TGCAGTGCTAGCACAGGGGGGACCTCTGGGGCCAACGTCCTGACTTTC
TRBJ2-7 17 TRBV4-1 . . CASSQVLTRTRGDEQYF TGCGCCAGCAGCCAAGTTTTGACCCGAACTAGGGGGGACGAGCAGTACTTC
TRBJ2-1 18 TRBV11-1 TRBD2 . CASSLGTLRREYDNEQFF TGTGCCAGCAGCTTAGGAACCCTGCGGCGGGAGTACGACAATGAGCAGTTCTTC
TRBJ2-1 16 TRBV28 TRBD1 . CASSPPTGTGNDEQFF TGTGCCAGCAGTCCCCCGACCGGGACAGGGAACGATGAGCAGTTCTTC
TRBJ1-5 16 TRBV2 TRBD1 many CASSETGTGSNQPQHF TGTGCCAGCAGTGAAACTGGGACAGGGAGCAATCAGCCCCAGCATTTT
TRBJ2-2 14 TRBV7-8 . many CASSLGWGSGELFF TGTGCCAGCAGCTTAGGTTGGGGGAGCGGGGAGCTGTTTTTT
TRBJ2-2 17 TRBV11-2 . . CASSLRIRVANTGELFF TGTGCCAGCAGCCTCAGAATTCGGGTCGCGAACACCGGGGAGCTGTTTTTT
TRBJ1-5 14 TRBV19 . . CASSPTPGIQPQHF TGTGCCAGTAGCCCTACTCCAGGGATCCAGCCCCAGCATTTT
TRBJ2-7 15 TRBV11-2 TRBD1 . CASIGPTGLLGEQYF TGTGCCAGCATCGGTCCGACAGGGCTCCTGGGGGAGCAGTACTTC
TRBJ1-1 14 TRBV4-1 . many CASSQAPANTEAFF TGCGCCAGCAGCCAAGCCCCGGCGAACACTGAAGCTTTCTTT
TRBJ2-1 15 TRBV11-3 TRBD2 medium-sized CASSLRVSGQGEQFF TGTGCCAGCAGCTTACGGGTTAGCGGGCAGGGTGAGCAGTTCTTC
TRBJ2-7 14 TRBV6-1 . many CATQYRDGSYEQYF TGTGCCACCCAATACAGGGACGGGTCCTACGAGCAGTACTTC
TRBJ1-5 14 TRBV3-1 TRBD1 many CASSQGQGDQPQHF TGTGCCAGCAGCCAAGGACAGGGAGATCAGCCCCAGCATTTT
TRBJ2-5 15 TRBV12-3/TRBV12-4 TRBD2 . CASSRTSGGQETQYF TGTGCCAGCAGCCGGACTAGCGGGGGGCAAGAGACCCAGTACTTC
TRBJ2-7 15 TRBV20-1 . . CSAPIGRGPSYEQYF TGCAGTGCCCCCATCGGGAGGGGGCCATCCTACGAGCAGTACTTC
TRBJ2-1 13 TRBV18 . medium-sized CASSPGSYNEQFF TGTGCCAGCTCACCGGGAAGCTACAATGAGCAGTTCTTC
TRBJ2-3 16 TRBV20-1 TRBD2 . CSANTVLAGGTDTQYF TGCAGTGCTAACACCGTTCTAGCGGGAGGGACAGATACGCAGTATTTT
TRBJ2-7 15 TRBV2 . medium-sized CASSDPTASSYEQYF TGTGCCAGCAGTGACCCAACAGCCTCCTCCTACGAGCAGTACTTC
TRBJ1-1 14 TRBV2 . many CASSQGPSGTEAFF TGTGCCAGCAGCCAAGGGCCCTCAGGGACTGAAGCTTTCTTT
TRBJ1-2 19 TRBV6-6 TRBD1 medium-sized CASSSMFRDRGSSHYGYTF TGTGCCAGCAGTTCCATGTTTCGGGACAGGGGAAGTTCCCACTATGGCTACACCTTC
TRBJ2-4 15 TRBV27 TRBD2 many CASTVSGGAKNIQYF TGTGCCAGCACCGTAAGCGGGGGCGCCAAAAACATTCAGTACTTC
TRBJ1-6 15 TRBV7-2 . few CASSLAEGIGSPLHF TGTGCCAGCAGCTTAGCAGAGGGAATTGGTTCACCCCTCCACTTT
TRBJ1-2 13 TRBV6-1 TRBD1 few CASRGQGADGYTF TGTGCCAGCAGAGGACAGGGGGCTGATGGCTACACCTTC
TRBJ2-7 20 TRBV2 TRBD1 . CASSGGPGRDRGGPGYEQYF TGTGCCAGCAGTGGGGGACCCGGCCGGGACAGGGGTGGCCCTGGCTACGAGCAGTACTTC
TRBJ1-5 20 TRBV4-1 TRBD1 few CASSQANIRDRDPSNQPQHF TGCGCCAGCAGCCAAGCCAATATCCGGGACAGGGATCCTAGCAATCAGCCCCAGCATTTT
TRBJ2-2 12 TRBV2 TRBD2 . CASSDGGWELFF TGTGCCAGCAGTGACGGGGGGTGGGAGCTGTTTTTT
TRBJ2-1 14 TRBV7-3 TRBD2 many CASSKTSGGYEQFF TGTGCCAGCAGCAAGACTAGCGGGGGATATGAGCAGTTCTTC
TRBJ2-1 16 TRBV4-1 . . CASSQDGLTTYNEQFF TGCGCCAGCAGCCAAGACGGACTAACGACCTACAATGAGCAGTTCTTC
TRBJ2-5 14 TRBV5-1 TRBD1 . CASSLGQGWETQYF TGCGCCAGCAGCTTGGGACAGGGATGGGAGACCCAGTACTTC
TRBJ1-6 14 TRBV6-2/TRBV6-3 TRBD1 medium-sized CASSLGTGNSPLHF TGTGCCAGCAGTCTCGGGACAGGGAACTCACCCCTCCACTTT
TRBJ2-1 14 TRBV20-1 . many CSAYPRDGYNEQFF TGCAGTGCTTACCCCCGGGACGGGTACAATGAGCAGTTCTTC
TRBJ2-6 15 TRBV15 . . CATSREGSGANVLTF TGTGCCACCAGCAGAGAAGGGTCTGGGGCCAACGTCCTGACTTTC
TRBJ2-3 16 TRBV6-2/TRBV6-3 TRBD2 many CASSSGTSGGADTQYF TGTGCCAGCAGTTCGGGGACTAGCGGGGGGGCAGATACGCAGTATTTT
TRBJ2-6 15 TRBV6-1 TRBD2 many CASTGGSSGANVLTF TGTGCCAGCACGGGGGGAAGCTCTGGGGCCAACGTCCTGACTTTC
TRBJ2-1 14 TRBV20-1 TRBD2 medium-sized CSARGLAGYNEQFF TGCAGTGCTAGGGGGCTAGCGGGGTACAATGAGCAGTTCTTC
TRBJ2-2 16 TRBV20-1 TRBD2 few CSARGTSGGDTGELFF TGCAGTGCTAGAGGGACTAGCGGGGGTGACACCGGGGAGCTGTTTTTT
TRBJ2-3 15 TRBV5-4 . many CASSRDRDSTDTQYF TGTGCCAGCAGCCGGGACCGGGACTCCACAGATACGCAGTATTTT
TRBJ1-2 13 TRBV19 . . CASSIHANYGYTF TGTGCCAGTAGTATACACGCTAACTATGGCTACACCTTC
TRBJ2-1 13 TRBV20-1 . . CSAIGSGVNEQFF TGCAGTGCTATTGGGAGTGGAGTCAATGAGCAGTTCTTC
TRBJ1-6 13 TRBV11-2 . . CASRGGSNSPLHF TGTGCCAGCAGGGGGGGTTCTAATTCACCCCTCCACTTT